This T cell receptor (beta chain) was profiled in a study of blood T cells in healthy people across ages (dated by TCRdb to between 2014 and 2016). Background on the whole study: Template switching captured roughly one uniquely barcoded TCR beta cDNA molecule per two T cells in model experiments. Age-related changes in TCR beta repertoire diversity were measured in the study by deep sequencing normalized with unique cDNA molecular identifiers. Donors were grouped into four age groups: young (average approximately 15 years), middle-aged (39), aged (approximately 58) and long-lived (about 82). Donors of different ages were randomly distributed across sequencing lanes to avoid experimental bias. Using the same blood draw, the study looked at two additional independent replicas of 1 million unique cDNA reads for two donors, one aged 18 to 30 and the other aged 80 or older.

Library preparation employed 5' RACE. The listed sequencing device is Illumina HiSeq 2500. A second PCR of 7 to 11 cycles was run with a J-beta primer mix and a sample-barcoded 5' primer. A template-switch 5' adaptor carrying 12 random nucleotides introduced a unique molecular identifier onto each TCR beta cDNA molecule. Each sample yielded at least 3 million CDR3-containing paired-end reads. The Mint cDNA synthesis kit, primed by a TRBC-specific oligonucleotide, was used to synthesize first-strand cDNA from all RNA. All cDNA was treated with uracil-DNA glycosylase and then went through a first 18-cycle PCR with the universal primers M1SS and BC2_uni_R. Turning to the authors' computational methods: For normalization, 1 million high-quality reads were randomly selected from each sample, with every read carrying a distinct molecular identifier. Instead of being binned into consensus sequences, reads with shared molecular identifiers were discarded. CDR3 identification, clonotype clustering and error correction used MiTCR with a Q25 quality threshold and the strictest error-elimination algorithm. A nonparametric unseen species model with Euler transformation was used to estimate a lower bound on total TCR beta diversity. Using fastp at Q25 and MiXCR, TCRdb reprocessed the public reads and kept productive beta chains. Under each unique CDR3 protein, matching rows form one entry showing the most common genes and DNA. These V and J calls originate from TCRdb's pipeline instead of the authors' own analysis. The sample table contains fewer than 700,000 distinct CDR3 sequences; only one count was recorded for roughly 43% of them. 20% to 25% of the sample belongs to the ten largest clones.

The roughly 42 donors, aged roughly 6 to 90 years, were systemically healthy Caucasian individuals from Russia. Around 9.7 milliliters of peripheral blood were collected from each donor into EDTA-treated Vacutainer tubes. Ficoll-Paque density-gradient centrifugation was used to isolate PBMCs, with at least 7 million obtained per sample. Trizol reagent was used to extract total RNA from PBMCs, with at least 6 micrograms per sample. For every donor, flow cytometry on a PBMC aliquot measured the percentage of naive CD45RAhigh/CD27high T cells. Points the paper makes about the study in general: Estimates of total diversity from one million sequenced T cells were regarded as lower bounds and underestimates. Observed TCR beta diversity per million T cells fell roughly linearly with age, and a significant reduction was already apparent by age around 36. Because donor CMV infection status was unknown, age-related changes in expanded clonotypes were potentially confounded. Bulk unsorted PBMC profiling prevented conclusive comparison of naive and antigen-experienced compartments. Compared with the aged group, the long-lived group had more naive CD4+ T cells, fewer expanded clones and increased TCR diversity, a pattern suggesting age selection. Observed TCR beta diversity correlated strongly with the percentage of naive T cells measured by flow cytometry.

Via the germline V gene, CDR1 is SGHRS and CDR2 YFSETQ. V and J lose 0 bases and 1 base, and a span of 7 bases separates them. Taken from cysteine to phenylalanine, the CDR3 has 14 residues. Only the CDR3 DNA is retained, 42 bases long and in frame from the first base. This clonotype was detected only once. Its antigen has not been determined. The input lacks base qualities; no much larger clone sits a single base away. A single read is weak support. Sequencing used blood. This clonotype was obtained from a man aged 80 or over in good health. The chain is assembled from TRBV5-1 and TRBJ1-1, with the D gene call left open. In nucleotides, the sequence is TGCGCCAGCAGCTTGGAACAGTCGAACACTGAAGCTTTCTTT. Its protein is CASSLEQSNTEAFF.